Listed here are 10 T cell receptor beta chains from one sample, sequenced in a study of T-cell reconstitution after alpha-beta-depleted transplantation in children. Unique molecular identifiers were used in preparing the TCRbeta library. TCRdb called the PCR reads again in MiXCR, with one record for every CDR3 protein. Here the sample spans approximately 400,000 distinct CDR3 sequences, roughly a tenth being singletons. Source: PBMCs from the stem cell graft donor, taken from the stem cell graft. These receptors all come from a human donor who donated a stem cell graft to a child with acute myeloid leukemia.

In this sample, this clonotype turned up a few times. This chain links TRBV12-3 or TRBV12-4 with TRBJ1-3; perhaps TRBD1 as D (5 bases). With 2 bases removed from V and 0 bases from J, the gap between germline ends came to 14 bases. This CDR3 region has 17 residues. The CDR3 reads CASSLYLGANSGNTIYF. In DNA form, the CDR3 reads TGTGCCAGCAGTTTATATCTAGGGGCCAACTCTGGAAACACCATATATTTT.

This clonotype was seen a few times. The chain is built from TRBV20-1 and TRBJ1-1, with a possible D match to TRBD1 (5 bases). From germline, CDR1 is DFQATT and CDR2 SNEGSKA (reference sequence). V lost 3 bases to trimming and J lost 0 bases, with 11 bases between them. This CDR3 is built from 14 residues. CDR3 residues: CSARSGLLNTEAFF. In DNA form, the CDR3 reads TGCAGTGCTAGGTCGGGACTTTTGAACACTGAAGCTTTCTTT.

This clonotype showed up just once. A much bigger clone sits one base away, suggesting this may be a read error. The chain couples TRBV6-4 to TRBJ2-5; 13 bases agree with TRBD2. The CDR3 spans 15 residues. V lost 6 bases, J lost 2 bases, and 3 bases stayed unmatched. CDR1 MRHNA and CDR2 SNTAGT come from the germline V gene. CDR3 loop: CASSETSGGQETQYF. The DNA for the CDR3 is TGTGCCAGCAGCGAGACTAGCGGGGGGCAAGAGACCCAGTACTTC.

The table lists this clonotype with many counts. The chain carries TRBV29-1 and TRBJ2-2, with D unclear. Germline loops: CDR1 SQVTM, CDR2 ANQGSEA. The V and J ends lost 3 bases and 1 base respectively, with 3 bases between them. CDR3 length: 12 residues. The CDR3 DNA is TGCAGCGTTGAGAGGAACACCGGGGAGCTGTTTTTT. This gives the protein CSVERNTGELFF.

Written as DNA, the CDR3 is TGTGCCAGCAGTAGGACAGCCTCTGGGGCCAACGTCCTGACTTTC. It codes for CASSRTASGANVLTF. This chain joins TRBV7-3 and TRBJ2-6; the D gene is possibly TRBD1 (6 bases). V lost 6 bases, J lost 0 bases, and 9 bases lay in between. Per the germline V gene, CDR1 is SGHTA and CDR2 is FQGTGA. CDR3 length: 15 residues.

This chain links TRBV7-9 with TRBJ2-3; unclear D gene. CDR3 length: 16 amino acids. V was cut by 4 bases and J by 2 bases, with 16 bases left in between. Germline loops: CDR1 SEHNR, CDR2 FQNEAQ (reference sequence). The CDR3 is CASSSGFATPTDTQYF. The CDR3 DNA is TGTGCCAGCAGCTCCGGTTTCGCTACCCCCACAGATACGCAGTATTTT.

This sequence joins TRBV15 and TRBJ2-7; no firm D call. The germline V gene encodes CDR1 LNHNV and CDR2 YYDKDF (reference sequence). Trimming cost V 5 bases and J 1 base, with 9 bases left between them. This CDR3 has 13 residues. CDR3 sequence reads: CATSDPPSYEQYV. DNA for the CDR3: TGTGCCACCAGCGACCCCCCTTCCTACGAGCAGTACGTC.

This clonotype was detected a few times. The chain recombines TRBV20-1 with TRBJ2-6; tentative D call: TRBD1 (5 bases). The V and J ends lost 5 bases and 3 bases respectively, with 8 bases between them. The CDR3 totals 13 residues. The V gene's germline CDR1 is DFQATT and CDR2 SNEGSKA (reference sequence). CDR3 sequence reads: CSAQGFGANVLTF. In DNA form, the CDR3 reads TGCAGTGCTCAGGGCTTTGGGGCCAACGTCCTGACTTTC.

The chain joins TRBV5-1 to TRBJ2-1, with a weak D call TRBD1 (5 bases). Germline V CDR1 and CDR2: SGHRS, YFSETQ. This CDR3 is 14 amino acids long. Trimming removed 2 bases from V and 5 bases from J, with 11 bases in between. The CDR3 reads CASSLTGVDNEQFF. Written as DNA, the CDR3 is TGCGCCAGCAGCTTAACAGGAGTCGACAATGAGCAGTTCTTC. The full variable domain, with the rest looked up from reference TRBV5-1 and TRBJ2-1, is KAGVTQTPRYLIKTRGQQVTLSCSPISGHRSVSWYQQTPGQGLQFLFEYFSETQRNKGNFPGRFSGRQFSNSRSEMNVSTLELGDSALYLCASSLTGVDNEQFFGPGTRLTVL.

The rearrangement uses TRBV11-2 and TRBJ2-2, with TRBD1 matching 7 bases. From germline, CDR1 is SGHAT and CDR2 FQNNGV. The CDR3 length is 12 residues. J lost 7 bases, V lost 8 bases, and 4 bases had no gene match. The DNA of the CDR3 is TGTGCCAGCCTCAGGGGGTACGGGGAGCTGTTTTTT. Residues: CASLRGYGELFF. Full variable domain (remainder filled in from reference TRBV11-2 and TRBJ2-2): EAGVAQSPRYKIIEKRQSVAFWCNPISGHATLYWYQQILGQGPKLLIQFQNNGVVDDSQLPKDRFSAERLKGVDSTLKIQPAKLEDSAVYLCASLRGYGELFFGEGSRLTVL.